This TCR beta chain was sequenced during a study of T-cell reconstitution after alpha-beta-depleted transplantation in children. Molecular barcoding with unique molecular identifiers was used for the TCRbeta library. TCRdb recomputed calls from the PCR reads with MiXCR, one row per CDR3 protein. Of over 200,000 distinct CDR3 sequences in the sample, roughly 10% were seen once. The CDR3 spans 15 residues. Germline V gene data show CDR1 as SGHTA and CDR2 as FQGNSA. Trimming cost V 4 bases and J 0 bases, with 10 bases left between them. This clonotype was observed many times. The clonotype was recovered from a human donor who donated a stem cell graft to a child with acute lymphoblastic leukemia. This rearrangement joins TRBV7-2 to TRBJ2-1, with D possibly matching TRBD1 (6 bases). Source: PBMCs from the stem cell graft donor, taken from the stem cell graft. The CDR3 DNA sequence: TGTGCCAGCAGCTCGCAGGGGAACTCCTACAATGAGCAGTTCTTC. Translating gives CASSSQGNSYNEQFF.